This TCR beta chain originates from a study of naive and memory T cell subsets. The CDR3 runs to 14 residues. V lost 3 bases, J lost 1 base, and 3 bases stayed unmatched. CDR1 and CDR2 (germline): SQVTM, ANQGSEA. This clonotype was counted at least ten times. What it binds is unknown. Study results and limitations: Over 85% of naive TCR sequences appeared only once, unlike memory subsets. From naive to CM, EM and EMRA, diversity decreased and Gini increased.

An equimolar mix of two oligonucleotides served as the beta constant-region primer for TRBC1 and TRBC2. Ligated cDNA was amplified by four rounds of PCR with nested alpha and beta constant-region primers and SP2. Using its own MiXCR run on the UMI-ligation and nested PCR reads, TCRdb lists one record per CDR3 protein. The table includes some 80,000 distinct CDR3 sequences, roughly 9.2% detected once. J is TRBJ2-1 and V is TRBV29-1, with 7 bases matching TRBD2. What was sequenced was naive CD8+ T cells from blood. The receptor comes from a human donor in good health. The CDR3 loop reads CSVDPAGSYNEQFF. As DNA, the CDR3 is TGCAGCGTTGACCCAGCGGGGTCCTACAATGAGCAGTTCTTC.